The 2 T cell receptor beta chains presented below share a single source sample, sequenced in a study of blood T cells in healthy people across ages. Primers used in a second PCR of roughly 7 to 12 cycles were a sample-barcoded 5' primer and a J-beta primer mix. TCRdb re-derived calls from the 5' RACE reads in MiXCR, one entry per CDR3 protein. The sample lists 1.5 million to 2 million distinct CDR3 sequences, about 30% occurring once. Sample: blood. The receptors come from a woman aged 25-40 years in good health.

The V and J genes are TRBV28 and TRBJ2-2; no clear D. V was clipped by 3 bases and J by 0 bases, with 14 bases between them. The CDR3 is 17 amino acids. Germline V gene data show CDR1 as MDHEN and CDR2 as SYDVKM. The CDR3 region has the DNA TGTGCCAGCAGTTTTCCCTCGGCAGACGCGAACACCGGGGAGCTGTTTTTT. It encodes CASSFPSADANTGELFF.

A few counts support this clonotype. The CDR3 nucleotides read TGTGCCAGCAGCCAATCGGCCCAGGGGGAAAAACTGTTTTTT. This gives the protein CASSQSAQGEKLFF. The chain couples TRBV7-9 to TRBJ1-4; D is possibly TRBD1 (6 bases). The germline V gene encodes CDR1 SEHNR and CDR2 FQNEAQ (reference sequence). The germline V and J ends were trimmed by 5 bases and 8 bases, with 15 bases remaining between them. CDR3 length: 14 residues.